This TCR beta chain was recovered during a study of blood T cell repertoires in COVID-19. The CDR3 has 14 amino acids. V shed 4 bases and J 4 bases; nucleotides not matched to a gene: 5. Germline lookup yields CDR1 SGDLS and CDR2 YYNGEE. Data came from immunoSEQ multiplex PCR; TCRdb stores just in-frame clones and leaves some out. Among some 430,000 clones listed, 80% to 95% were seen once. The sample was PBMCs or T cells enriched from blood (not recorded which). The origin of this receptor is a man aged 18 to 35 who had recovered from COVID-19. This chain uses TRBV9 with TRBJ2-1; TRBD2 agrees at 7 bases. The CDR3 spells CASSPSGAYNEQFF. CDR3 sequence (DNA): TGTGCCAGCAGCCCAAGCGGGGCTTACAATGAGCAGTTCTTC.